These 11 T cell receptor beta chains share one sample of origin, sequenced in a study of T cell changes during pregnancy in multiple sclerosis. Sequencing used immunoSEQ multiplex PCR; TCRdb keeps in-frame clones, though not all of them. The sample has about 40,000 clones, about 87% seen once. Sequences were derived from peripheral blood, sampled in the first trimester of pregnancy. Every receptor here comes from a female donor in good health, enrolled as a control in a pregnancy study.

The V call is TRBV4-1, the J call TRBJ2-3, with D perhaps matching TRBD2 (5 bases). V dropped 2 bases and J dropped 0 bases, with 6 bases sitting between them. Germline assignment: CDR1 MGHRA and CDR2 YSYEKL. The CDR3 has 14 amino acids. The CDR3 DNA is TGCGCCAGCAGCCAAAGAGGGAGCACAGATACGCAGTATTTT. Translated: CASSQRGSTDTQYF.

This clone was found once. The rearrangement links TRBV7-2 to TRBJ2-7; 8 nucleotides match TRBD2. J lost 3 bases, V lost 2 bases, and 6 bases had no gene match. The CDR3 is 15 amino acids. Germline V CDR1 and CDR2: SGHTA, FQGNSA. In DNA, the CDR3 is TGTGCCAGCAGCTTATCGGGGGGGGGCCGCTACGAGCAGTACTTC. Translating it yields CASSLSGGGRYEQYF.

This clone has just a few counts. The chain couples TRBV11-2 to TRBJ2-7; a possible D gene is TRBD2 (6 bases). V was shortened by 5 bases and J by 0 bases, with 20 bases between the two germline ends. Germline CDR1 and CDR2: SGHAT and FQNNGV. The CDR3 loop spans 17 amino acids. CDR3 in amino acids: CASSTYRGASHSYEQYF. The CDR3, as DNA: TGTGCCAGCAGCACCTACCGCGGGGCATCTCACTCCTACGAGCAGTACTTC.

The chain is built from TRBV11-2 and TRBJ2-5, with 8 nucleotides matching TRBD1. The V and J ends lost 5 bases and 5 bases, in that order; junction bases with no gene match: 7. This CDR3 comprises 14 residues. CDR1 is SGHAT, CDR2 FQNNGV, per germline. The CDR3 loop is CASSASGGSETQYF. The CDR3 DNA sequence: TGTGCCAGCAGCGCCTCAGGGGGCAGCGAGACCCAGTACTTC.

The V and J genes are TRBV11-3 and TRBJ2-2, with TRBD1 matching over 8 bases. This CDR3 region has 17 residues. Germline CDR1 is SGHNT and CDR2 is YENEEA. V trimming: 1 base; J trimming: 1 base; junction bases outside the gene matches: 5. DNA of the CDR3: TGTGCCAGCAGCTTAGTGGTCGGACAGGGGAACACCGGGGAGCTGTTTTTT. It is translated as CASSLVVGQGNTGELFF.

This sequence joins TRBV27 and TRBJ2-3, with 8 bases that match TRBD1. Germline V gene data show CDR1 as MNHEY and CDR2 as SMNVEV (reference sequence). The junction had 2 bases not matched to a gene; V was cut back by 9 bases and J by 3 bases. This CDR3 has 12 amino acids. The CDR3 loop reads CASTGGTDTQYF. In DNA form, the CDR3 reads TGTGCCAGTACAGGGGGAACAGATACGCAGTATTTT.

This chain uses TRBV5-1 with TRBJ2-3; 7 bases map to TRBD2. CDR1 SGHRS and CDR2 YFSETQ come from the germline V gene. After removal of 6 bases from V and 2 bases from J, the junction contained 6 bases not matched to a gene. The CDR3 has 14 amino acids. The CDR3 bases are TGCGCCAGCAACCCAGCGGGATCCACAGATACGCAGTATTTT. As protein: CASNPAGSTDTQYF.

V and J are TRBV9 and TRBJ1-5, with D uncertain. Germline V gene lookup returns CDR1 SGDLS and CDR2 YYNGEE. This CDR3 is built from 16 residues. V lost 3 bases and J lost 0, with 13 bases in between. The CDR3 DNA is TGTGCCAGCAGCGCGGGCGGGCAGGATAGCAATCAGCCCCAGCATTTT. This codes for CASSAGGQDSNQPQHF.

This clone has a single count. The chain combines TRBV29-1 with TRBJ1-2, with 7 bases matching TRBD1. Losses at the gene ends were 6 bases for V and 7 bases for J; bases not matched to a gene: 5. This CDR3 region has 11 residues. Germline CDR1 SQVTM, CDR2 ANQGSEA. CDR3 bases: TGCAGCGTGCGGACAGGAAGTGGCTACACCTTC. This translates into CSVRTGSGYTF.

The V gene is TRBV6-4, the J gene TRBJ2-1; TRBD2 agrees at 8 bases. The trim removed 3 bases at V and 3 bases at J, leaving 1 base unmatched. The CDR3 consists of 14 residues. The germline V gene encodes CDR1 MRHNA and CDR2 SNTAGT. DNA of the CDR3: TGTGCCAGCAGTGAAGCGGGAGACTACAATGAGCAGTTCTTC. This gives the protein CASSEAGDYNEQFF.

V gene TRBV5-1 combines with J gene TRBJ2-7, with 7 bases aligning to TRBD1. This CDR3 comprises 14 residues. The trim removed 0 bases at V and 3 bases at J, leaving 3 bases unmatched. The germline gives CDR1 SGHRS, CDR2 YFSETQ. The CDR3: CASSLGRGNYEQYF. Written as DNA, the CDR3 is TGCGCCAGCAGCTTGGGCAGGGGGAACTACGAGCAGTACTTC. Based on the CDR3 plus reference TRBV5-1 and TRBJ2-7, the full variable domain is KAGVTQTPRYLIKTRGQQVTLSCSPISGHRSVSWYQQTPGQGLQFLFEYFSETQRNKGNFPGRFSGRQFSNSRSEMNVSTLELGDSALYLCASSLGRGNYEQYFGPGTRLTVT.